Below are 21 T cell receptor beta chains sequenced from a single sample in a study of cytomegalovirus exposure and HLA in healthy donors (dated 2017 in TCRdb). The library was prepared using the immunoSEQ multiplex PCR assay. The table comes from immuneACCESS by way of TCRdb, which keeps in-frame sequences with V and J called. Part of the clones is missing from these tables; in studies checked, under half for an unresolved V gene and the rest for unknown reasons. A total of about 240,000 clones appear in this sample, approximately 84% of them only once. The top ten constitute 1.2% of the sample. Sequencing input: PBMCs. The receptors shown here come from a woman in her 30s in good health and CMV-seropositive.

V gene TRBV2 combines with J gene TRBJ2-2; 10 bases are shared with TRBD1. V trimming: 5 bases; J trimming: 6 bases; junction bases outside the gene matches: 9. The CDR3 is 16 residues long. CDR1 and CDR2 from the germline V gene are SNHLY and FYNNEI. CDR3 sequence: CASSQRQGARAGELFF. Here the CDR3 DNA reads TGTGCCAGCAGTCAGCGACAGGGGGCGCGCGCCGGGGAGCTGTTTTTT.

The CDR3 loop is CASSPGSGSVSGANVLTF. The CDR3 region has the DNA TGCGCCAGCAGCCCAGGTAGCGGGTCAGTTTCTGGGGCCAACGTCCTGACTTTC. The V and J genes are TRBV5-1 and TRBJ2-6, with 7 bases matching TRBD2. Per the germline V gene, CDR1 is SGHRS and CDR2 is YFSETQ. Trimming cost V 4 bases and J 1 base; bases outside gene matches: 11. The CDR3 is made up of 18 amino acids.

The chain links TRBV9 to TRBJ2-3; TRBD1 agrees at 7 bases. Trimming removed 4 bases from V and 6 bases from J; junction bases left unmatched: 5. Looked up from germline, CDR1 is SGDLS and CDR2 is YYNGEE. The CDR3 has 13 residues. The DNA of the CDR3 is TGTGCCAGCAGCACTCAGGGGGACGATACGCAGTATTTT. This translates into CASSTQGDDTQYF.

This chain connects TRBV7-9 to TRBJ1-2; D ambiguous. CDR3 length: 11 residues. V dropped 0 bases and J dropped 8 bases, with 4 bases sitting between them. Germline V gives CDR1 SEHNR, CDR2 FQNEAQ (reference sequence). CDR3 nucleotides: TGTGCCAGCAGCTTAGCGGAGGGCTACACCTTC. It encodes CASSLAEGYTF.

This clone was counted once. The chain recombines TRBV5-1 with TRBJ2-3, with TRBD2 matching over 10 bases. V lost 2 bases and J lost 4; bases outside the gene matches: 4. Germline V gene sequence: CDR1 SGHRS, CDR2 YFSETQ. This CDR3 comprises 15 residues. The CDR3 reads CASSFTSGTADTQYF. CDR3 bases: TGCGCCAGCAGCTTTACTAGCGGGACCGCAGATACGCAGTATTTT.

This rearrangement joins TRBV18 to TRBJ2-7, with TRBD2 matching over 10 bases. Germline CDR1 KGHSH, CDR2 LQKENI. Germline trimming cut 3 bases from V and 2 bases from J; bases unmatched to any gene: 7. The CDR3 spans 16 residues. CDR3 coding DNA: TGTGCCAGCTCACCCGGACTAGCGGAGAACCCCTACGAGCAGTACTTC. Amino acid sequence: CASSPGLAENPYEQYF. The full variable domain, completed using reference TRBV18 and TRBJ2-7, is NAGVMQNPRHLVRRRGQEARLRCSPMKGHSHVYWYRQLPEEGLKFMVYLQKENIIDESGMPKERFSAEFPKEGPSILRIQQVVRGDSAAYFCASSPGLAENPYEQYFGPGTRLTVT.

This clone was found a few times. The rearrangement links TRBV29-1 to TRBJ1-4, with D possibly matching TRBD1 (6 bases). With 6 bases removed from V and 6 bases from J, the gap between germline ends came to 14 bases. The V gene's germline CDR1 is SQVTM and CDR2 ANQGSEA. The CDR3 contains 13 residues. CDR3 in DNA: TGCAGCGTAACAGGGCTGGCGTATGAAAAACTGTTTTTT. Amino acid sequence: CSVTGLAYEKLFF. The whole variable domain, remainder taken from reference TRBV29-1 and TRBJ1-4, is SAVISQKPSRDICQRGTSLTIQCQVDSQVTMMFWYRQQPGQSLTLIATANQGSEATYESGFVIDKFPISRPNLTFSTLTVSNMSPEDSSIYLCSVTGLAYEKLFFGSGTQLSVL.

The CDR3 spells CASSPVTGSMNTEAFF. DNA of the CDR3: TGTGCCAGCTCACCTGTTACAGGGTCCATGAACACTGAAGCTTTCTTT. The chain is built from TRBV18 and TRBJ1-1, with TRBD1 as a possible D gene (6 bases). V gave up 3 bases and J gave up 0 bases, with 14 bases separating them. Germline assignment: CDR1 KGHSH and CDR2 LQKENI. CDR3 size: 16 residues. Full variable domain (remainder filled in from reference TRBV18 and TRBJ1-1): NAGVMQNPRHLVRRRGQEARLRCSPMKGHSHVYWYRQLPEEGLKFMVYLQKENIIDESGMPKERFSAEFPKEGPSILRIQQVVRGDSAAYFCASSPVTGSMNTEAFFGQGTRLTVV.

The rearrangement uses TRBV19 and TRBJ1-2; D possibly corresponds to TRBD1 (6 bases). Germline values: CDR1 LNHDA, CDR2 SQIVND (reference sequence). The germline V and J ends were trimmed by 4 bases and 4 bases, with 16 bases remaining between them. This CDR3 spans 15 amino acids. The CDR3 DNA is TGTGCCAGTAGTACGGGGCAGGGGCAGCCCTATGGCTACACCTTC. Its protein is CASSTGQGQPYGYTF.

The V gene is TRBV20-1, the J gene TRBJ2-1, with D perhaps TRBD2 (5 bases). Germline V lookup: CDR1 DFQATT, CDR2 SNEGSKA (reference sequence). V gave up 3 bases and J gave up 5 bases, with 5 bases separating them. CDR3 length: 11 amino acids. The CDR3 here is CSAREDNEQFF. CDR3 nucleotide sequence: TGCAGTGCTAGGGAGGACAATGAGCAGTTCTTC.

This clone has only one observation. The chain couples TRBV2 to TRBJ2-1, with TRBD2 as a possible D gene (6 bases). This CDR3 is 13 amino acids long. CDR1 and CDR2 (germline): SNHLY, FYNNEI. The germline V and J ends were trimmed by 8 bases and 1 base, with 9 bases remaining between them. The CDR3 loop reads CASWAGSYNEQFF. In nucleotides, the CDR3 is TGTGCCAGCTGGGCGGGGTCCTACAATGAGCAGTTCTTC.

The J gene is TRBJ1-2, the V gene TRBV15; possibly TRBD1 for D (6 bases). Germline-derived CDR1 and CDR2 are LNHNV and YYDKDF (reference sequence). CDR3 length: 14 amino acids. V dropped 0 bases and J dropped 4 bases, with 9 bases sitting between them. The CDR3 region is CATSRDAQGYGYTF. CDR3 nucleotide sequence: TGTGCCACCAGCAGAGATGCACAGGGCTATGGCTACACCTTC.

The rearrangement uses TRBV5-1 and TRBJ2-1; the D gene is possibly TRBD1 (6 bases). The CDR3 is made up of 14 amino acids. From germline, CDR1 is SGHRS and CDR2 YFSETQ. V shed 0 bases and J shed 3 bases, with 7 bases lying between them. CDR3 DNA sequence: TGCGCCAGCAGCTTGGGGACAGTCTACAATGAGCAGTTCTTC. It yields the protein CASSLGTVYNEQFF.

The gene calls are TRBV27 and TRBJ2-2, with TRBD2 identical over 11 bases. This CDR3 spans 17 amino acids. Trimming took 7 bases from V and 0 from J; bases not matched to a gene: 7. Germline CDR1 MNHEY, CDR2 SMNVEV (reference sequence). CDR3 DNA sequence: TGTGCCAGCAAAGTTAGCGGGAGGGCCGCGAACACCGGGGAGCTGTTTTTT. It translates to CASKVSGRAANTGELFF.

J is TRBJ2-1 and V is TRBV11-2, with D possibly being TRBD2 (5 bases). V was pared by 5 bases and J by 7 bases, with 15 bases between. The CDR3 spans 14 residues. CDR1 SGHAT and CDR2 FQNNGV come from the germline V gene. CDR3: CASSVNTPGNEQFF. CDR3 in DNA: TGTGCCAGCAGCGTAAATACACCGGGAAATGAGCAGTTCTTC.

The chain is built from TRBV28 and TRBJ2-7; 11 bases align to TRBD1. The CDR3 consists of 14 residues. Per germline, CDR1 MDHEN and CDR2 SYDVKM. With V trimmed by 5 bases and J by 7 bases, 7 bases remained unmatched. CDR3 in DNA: TGTGCCAGCAGTCCCGGACAGGGGGCTAGGGAGCAGTACTTC. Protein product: CASSPGQGAREQYF.

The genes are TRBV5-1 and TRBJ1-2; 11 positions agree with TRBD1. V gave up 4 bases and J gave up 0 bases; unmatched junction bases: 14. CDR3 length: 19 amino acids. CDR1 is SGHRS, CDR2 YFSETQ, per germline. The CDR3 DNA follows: TGCGCCAGCAGCAGGCACACCGGGACAGGGGGGTTAGCTAACTATGGCTACACCTTC. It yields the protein CASSRHTGTGGLANYGYTF. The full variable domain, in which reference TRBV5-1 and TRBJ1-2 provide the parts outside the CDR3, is KAGVTQTPRYLIKTRGQQVTLSCSPISGHRSVSWYQQTPGQGLQFLFEYFSETQRNKGNFPGRFSGRQFSNSRSEMNVSTLELGDSALYLCASSRHTGTGGLANYGYTFGSGTRLTVV.

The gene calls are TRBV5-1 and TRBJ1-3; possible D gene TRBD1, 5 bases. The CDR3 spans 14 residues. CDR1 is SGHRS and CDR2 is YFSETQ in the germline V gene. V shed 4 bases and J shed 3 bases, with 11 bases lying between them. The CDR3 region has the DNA TGCGCCAGCAGCCGCGGGACTGGTGGAAACACCATATATTTT. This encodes CASSRGTGGNTIYF.

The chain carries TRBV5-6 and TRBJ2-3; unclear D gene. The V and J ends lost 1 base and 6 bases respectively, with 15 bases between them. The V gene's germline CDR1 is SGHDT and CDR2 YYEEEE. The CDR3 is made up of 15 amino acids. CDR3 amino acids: CASSLYTARPDTQYF. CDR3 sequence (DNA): TGTGCCAGCAGCTTGTACACGGCTAGACCGGATACGCAGTATTTT.

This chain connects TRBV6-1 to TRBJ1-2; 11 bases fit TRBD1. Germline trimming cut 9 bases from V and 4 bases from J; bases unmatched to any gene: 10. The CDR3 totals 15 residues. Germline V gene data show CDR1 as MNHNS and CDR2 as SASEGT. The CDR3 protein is CASWTGGRYPYGYTF. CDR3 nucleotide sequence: TGTGCCAGTTGGACAGGGGGCCGGTACCCCTATGGCTACACCTTC.

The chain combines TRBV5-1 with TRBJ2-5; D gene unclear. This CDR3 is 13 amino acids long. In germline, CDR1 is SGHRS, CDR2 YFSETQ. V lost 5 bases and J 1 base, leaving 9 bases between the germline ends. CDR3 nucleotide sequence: TGCGCCAGCAGATTTAGCCCCCAAGAGACCCAGTACTTC. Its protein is CASRFSPQETQYF.